This record looks at one T cell receptor (beta chain) sequence and its context. Many counts were recorded for this clonotype. Its antigen is currently not known. Germline is not matched at one junction end, which may reflect a read error. This entry belongs to a study of response to subunit inactivated influenza vaccine listed by TCRdb under 2018. Study-wide context: Deep quantitative profiling of the T cell receptor repertoire was used in the study to follow responses to a trivalent subunit inactivated influenza vaccine. Study-level results and caveats: It was suggested by the authors that each seasonal influenza vaccination may recruit only a limited number of new T cells.

The germline V gene specifies SGHRS as CDR1 and YFSETQ as CDR2. Inclusive of the bounding cysteine and phenylalanine, the CDR3 is 13 residues long. The only DNA kept is the CDR3, 39 bases in frame from the first base. The library was built by means of RT-PCR. Sequenced on an Illumina HiSeq 2500. TCRdb cleaned the public reads at Q25 with fastp, built clones with MiXCR and kept in-frame beta chains. Rows with one shared CDR3 protein collapse into an entry with the most common genes and DNA. The sample has hundreds of thousands of distinct CDR3 sequences on record, 14% of them singletons. The leading ten clones occupy 7.6% of the sample.

The receptor comes from a man aged 45 to 65 who received an inactivated influenza vaccine. Donor details come from another sample of the same person, matched by shared clones. The chain was built from TRBV5-1 and TRBJ2-3, with 9 bases matching TRBD1. The material sequenced was PBMCs from blood, taken roughly 15 days before vaccination. This receptor carries the CDR3 CASSLQGADTQYF. Read as DNA, the sequence is TGTGCCAGCAGTTTACAGGGGGCGGATACGCAGTATTTT.